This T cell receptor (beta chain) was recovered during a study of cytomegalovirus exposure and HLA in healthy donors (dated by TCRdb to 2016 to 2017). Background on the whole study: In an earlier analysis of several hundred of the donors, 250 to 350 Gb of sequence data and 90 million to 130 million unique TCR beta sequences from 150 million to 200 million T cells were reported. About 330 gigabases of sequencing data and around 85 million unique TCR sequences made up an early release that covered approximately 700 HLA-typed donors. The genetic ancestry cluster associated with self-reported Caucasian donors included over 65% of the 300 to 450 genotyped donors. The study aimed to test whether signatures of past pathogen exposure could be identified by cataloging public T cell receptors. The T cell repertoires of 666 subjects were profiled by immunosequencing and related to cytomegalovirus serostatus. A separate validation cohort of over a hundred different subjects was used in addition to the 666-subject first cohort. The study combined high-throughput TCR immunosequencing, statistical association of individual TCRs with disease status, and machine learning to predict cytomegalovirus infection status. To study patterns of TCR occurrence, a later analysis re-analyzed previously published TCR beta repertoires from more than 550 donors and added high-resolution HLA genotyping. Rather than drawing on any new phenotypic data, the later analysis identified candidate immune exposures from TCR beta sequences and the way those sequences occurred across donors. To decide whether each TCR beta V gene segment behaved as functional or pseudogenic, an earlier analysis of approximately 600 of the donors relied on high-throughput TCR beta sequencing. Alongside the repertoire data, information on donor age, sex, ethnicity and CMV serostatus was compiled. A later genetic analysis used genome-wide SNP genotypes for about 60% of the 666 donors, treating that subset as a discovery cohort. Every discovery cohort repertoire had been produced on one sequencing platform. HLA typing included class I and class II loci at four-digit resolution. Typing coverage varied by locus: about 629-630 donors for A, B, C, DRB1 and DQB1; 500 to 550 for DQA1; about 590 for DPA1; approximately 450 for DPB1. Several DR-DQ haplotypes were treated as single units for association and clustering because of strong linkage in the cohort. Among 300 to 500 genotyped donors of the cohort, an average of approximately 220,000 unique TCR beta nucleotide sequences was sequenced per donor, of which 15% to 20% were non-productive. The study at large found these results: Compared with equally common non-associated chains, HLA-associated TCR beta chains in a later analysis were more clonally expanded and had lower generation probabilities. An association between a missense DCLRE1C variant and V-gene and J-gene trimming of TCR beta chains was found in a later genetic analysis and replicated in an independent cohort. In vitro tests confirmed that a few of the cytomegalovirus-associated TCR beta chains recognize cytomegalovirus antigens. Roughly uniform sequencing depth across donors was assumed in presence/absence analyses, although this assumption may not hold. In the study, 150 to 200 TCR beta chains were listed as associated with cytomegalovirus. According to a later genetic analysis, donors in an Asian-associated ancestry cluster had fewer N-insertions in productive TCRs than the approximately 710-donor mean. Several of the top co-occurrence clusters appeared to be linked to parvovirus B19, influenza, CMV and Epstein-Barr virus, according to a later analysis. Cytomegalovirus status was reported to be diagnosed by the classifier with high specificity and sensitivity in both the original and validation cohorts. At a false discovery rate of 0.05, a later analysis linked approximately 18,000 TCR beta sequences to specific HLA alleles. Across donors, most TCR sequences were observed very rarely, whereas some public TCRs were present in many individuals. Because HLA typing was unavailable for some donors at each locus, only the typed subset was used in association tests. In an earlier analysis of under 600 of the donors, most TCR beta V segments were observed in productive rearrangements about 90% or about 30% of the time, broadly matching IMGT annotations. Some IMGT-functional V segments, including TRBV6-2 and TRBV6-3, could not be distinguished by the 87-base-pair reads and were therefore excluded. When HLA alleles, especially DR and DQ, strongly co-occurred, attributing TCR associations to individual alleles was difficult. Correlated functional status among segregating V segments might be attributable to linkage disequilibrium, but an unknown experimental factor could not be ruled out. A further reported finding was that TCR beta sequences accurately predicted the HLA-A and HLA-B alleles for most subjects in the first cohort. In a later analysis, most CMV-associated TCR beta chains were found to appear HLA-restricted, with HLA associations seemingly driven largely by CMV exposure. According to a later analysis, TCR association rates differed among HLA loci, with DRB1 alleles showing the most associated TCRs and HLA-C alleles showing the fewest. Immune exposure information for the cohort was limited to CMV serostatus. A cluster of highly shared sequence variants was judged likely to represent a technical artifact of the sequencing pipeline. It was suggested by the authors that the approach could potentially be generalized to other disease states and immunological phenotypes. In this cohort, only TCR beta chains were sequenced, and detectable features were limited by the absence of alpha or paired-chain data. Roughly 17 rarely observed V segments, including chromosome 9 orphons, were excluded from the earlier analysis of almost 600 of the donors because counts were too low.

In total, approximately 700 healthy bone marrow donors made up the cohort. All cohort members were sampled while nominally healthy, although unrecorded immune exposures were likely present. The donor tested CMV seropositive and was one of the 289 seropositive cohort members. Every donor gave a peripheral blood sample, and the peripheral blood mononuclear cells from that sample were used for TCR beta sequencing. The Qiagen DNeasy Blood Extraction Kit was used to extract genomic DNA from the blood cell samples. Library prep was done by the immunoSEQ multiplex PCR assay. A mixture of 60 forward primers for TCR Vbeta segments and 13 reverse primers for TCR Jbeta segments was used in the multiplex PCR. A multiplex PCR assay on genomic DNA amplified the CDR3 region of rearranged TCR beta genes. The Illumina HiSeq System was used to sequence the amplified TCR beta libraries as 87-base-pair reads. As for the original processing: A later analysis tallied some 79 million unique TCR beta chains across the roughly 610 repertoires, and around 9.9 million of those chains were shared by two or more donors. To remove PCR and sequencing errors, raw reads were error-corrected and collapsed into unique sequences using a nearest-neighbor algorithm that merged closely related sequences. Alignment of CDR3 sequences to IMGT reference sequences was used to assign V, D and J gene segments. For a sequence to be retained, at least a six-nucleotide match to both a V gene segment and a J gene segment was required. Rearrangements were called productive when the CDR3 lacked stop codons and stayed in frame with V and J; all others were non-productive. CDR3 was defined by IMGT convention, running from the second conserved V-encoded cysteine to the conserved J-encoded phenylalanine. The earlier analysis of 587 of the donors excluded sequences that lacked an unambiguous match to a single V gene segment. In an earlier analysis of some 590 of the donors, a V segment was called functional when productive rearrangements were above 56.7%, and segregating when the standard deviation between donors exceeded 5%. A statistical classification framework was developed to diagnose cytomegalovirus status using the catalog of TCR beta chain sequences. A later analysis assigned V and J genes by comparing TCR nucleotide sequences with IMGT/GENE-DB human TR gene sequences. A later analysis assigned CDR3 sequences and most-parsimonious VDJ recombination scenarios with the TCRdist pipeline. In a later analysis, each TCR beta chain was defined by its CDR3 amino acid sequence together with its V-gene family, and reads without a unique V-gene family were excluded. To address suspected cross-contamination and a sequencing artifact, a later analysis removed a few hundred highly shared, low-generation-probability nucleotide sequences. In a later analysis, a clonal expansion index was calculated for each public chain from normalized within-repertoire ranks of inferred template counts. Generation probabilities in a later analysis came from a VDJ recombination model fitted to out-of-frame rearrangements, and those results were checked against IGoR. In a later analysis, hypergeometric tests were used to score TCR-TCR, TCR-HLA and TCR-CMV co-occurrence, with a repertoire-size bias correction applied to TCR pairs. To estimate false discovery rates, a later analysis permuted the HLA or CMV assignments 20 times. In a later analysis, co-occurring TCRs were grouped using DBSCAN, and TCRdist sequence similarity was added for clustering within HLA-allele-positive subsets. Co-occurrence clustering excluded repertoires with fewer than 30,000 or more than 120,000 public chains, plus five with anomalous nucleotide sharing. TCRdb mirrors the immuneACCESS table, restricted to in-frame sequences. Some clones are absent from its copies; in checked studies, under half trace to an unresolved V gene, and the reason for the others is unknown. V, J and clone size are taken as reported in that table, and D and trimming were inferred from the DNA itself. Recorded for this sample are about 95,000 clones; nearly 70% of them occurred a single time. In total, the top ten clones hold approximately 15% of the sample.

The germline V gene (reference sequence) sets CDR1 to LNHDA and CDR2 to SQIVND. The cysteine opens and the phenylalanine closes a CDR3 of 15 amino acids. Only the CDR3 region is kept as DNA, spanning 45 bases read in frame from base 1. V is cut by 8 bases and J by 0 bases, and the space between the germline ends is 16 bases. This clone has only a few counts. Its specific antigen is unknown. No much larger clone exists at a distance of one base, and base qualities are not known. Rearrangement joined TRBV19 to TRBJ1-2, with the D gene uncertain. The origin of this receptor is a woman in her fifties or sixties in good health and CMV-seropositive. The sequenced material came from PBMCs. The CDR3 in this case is CASRQPSRANYGYTF. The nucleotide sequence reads TGTGCCAGTCGTCAACCGAGCCGAGCTAACTATGGCTACACCTTC.